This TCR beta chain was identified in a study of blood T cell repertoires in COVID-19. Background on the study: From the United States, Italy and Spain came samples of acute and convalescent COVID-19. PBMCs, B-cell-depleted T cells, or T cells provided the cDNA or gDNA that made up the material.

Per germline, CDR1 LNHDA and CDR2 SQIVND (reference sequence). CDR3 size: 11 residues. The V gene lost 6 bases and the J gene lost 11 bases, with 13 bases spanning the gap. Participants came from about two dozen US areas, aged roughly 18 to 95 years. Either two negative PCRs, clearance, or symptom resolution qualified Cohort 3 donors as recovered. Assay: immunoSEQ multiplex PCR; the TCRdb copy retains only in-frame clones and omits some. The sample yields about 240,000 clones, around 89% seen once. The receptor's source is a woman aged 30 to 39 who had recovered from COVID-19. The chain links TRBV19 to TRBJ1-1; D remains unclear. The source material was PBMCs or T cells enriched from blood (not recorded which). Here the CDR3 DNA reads TGTGCCAGTAGAGAGGGTGGCGGGGCTTTCTTT. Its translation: CASREGGGAFF.